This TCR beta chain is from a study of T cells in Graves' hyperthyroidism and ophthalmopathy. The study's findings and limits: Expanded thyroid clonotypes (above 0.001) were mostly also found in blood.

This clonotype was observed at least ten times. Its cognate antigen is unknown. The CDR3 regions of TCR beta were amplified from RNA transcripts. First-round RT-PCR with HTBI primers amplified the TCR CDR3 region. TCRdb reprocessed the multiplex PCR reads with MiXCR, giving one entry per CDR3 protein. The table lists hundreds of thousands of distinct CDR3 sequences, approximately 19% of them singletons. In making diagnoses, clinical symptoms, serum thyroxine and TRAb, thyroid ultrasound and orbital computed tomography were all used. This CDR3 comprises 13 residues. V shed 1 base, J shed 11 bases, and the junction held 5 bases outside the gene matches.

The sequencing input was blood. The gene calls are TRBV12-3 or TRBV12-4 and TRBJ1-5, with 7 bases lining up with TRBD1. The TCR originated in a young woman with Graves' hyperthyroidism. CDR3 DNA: TGTGCCAGCAGTTTAGGGGACAGAGTCGCCCAGCATTTT. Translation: CASSLGDRVAQHF.